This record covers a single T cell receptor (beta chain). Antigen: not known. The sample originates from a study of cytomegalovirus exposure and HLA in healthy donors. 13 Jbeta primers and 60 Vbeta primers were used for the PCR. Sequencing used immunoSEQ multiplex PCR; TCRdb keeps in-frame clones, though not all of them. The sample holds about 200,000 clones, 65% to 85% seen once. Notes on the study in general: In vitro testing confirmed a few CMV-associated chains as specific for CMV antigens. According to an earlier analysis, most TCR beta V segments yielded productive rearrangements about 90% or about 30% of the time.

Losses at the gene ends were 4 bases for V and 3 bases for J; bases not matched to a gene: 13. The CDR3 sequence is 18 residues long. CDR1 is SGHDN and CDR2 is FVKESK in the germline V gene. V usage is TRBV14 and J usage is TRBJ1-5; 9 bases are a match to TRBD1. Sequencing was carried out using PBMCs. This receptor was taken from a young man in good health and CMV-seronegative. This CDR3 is CASSRPRDRAIPNQPQHF. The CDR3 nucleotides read TGTGCCAGCAGCCGACCGAGGGACAGGGCGATCCCCAATCAGCCCCAGCATTTT.